The entry below describes one T cell receptor beta chain. Its antigen is unknown. The data belong to a study of cytomegalovirus exposure and HLA in healthy donors. The CDR3 covers 16 residues. Germline loops: CDR1 SEHNR, CDR2 FQNEAQ (reference sequence). V lost 0 bases and J lost 1, with 12 bases in between. Study-wide findings and caveats: The study found most TCR sequences rare, yet found some public TCRs in many donors. Testing in vitro showed a few CMV-associated chains specific for CMV antigens. The study designated 150 to 200 TCR beta chains cytomegalovirus-associated.

Measured with immunoSEQ multiplex PCR; TCRdb has only the in-frame clones, and not every one. This sample carries 160,000 or so clones, around four fifths of them seen once, and the ten largest clones take approximately 2.3%. Source material: PBMCs. This chain uses TRBV7-9 with TRBJ1-1; D not certain. The clonotype comes from a man aged 25-40 years in good health and CMV-seropositive. The CDR3 sequence: CASSLASGRENTEAFF. CDR3 in DNA: TGTGCCAGCAGCTTAGCGTCCGGGAGGGAGAACACTGAAGCTTTCTTT.